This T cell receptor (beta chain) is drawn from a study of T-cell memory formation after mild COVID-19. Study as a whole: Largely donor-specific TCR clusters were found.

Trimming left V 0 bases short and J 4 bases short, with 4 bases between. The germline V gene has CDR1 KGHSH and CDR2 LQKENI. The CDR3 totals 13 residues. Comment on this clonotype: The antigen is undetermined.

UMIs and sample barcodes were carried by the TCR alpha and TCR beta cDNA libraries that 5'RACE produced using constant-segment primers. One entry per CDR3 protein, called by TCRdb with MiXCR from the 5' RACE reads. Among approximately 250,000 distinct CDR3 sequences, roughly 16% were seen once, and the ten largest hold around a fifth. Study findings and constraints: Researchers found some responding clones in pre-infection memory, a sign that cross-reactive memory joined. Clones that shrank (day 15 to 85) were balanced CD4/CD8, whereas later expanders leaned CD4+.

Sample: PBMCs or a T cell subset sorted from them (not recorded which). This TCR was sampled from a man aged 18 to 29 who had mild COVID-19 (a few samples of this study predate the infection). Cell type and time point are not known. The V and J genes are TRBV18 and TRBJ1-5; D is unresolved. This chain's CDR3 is CASSPPGNQPQHF. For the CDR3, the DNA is TGTGCCAGCTCACCACCAGGGAATCAGCCCCAGCATTTT.